This record covers a single T cell receptor beta chain. V shed 5 bases and J shed 0 bases, with 10 bases lying between them. Germline CDR1 KGHSH, CDR2 LQKENI. This CDR3 spans 14 amino acids. With 60 Vbeta and 13 Jbeta primers, the PCR was carried out. Clones were sequenced by immunoSEQ multiplex PCR, and TCRdb holds only the in-frame ones, with some missing. Of 150,000 to 200,000 clones listed, 80% to 90% are singletons. The sample belongs to a study of cytomegalovirus exposure and HLA in healthy donors. The chain combines TRBV18 with TRBJ1-1, with TRBD1 as a possible D gene (6 bases). Sequencing used PBMCs. This TCR was recovered from a man aged 18 to 35 in good health and CMV-seropositive. As DNA, the CDR3 is TGTGCCAGCTCATCGGACAGCATGAACACTGAAGCTTTCTTT. Translation: CASSSDSMNTEAFF.